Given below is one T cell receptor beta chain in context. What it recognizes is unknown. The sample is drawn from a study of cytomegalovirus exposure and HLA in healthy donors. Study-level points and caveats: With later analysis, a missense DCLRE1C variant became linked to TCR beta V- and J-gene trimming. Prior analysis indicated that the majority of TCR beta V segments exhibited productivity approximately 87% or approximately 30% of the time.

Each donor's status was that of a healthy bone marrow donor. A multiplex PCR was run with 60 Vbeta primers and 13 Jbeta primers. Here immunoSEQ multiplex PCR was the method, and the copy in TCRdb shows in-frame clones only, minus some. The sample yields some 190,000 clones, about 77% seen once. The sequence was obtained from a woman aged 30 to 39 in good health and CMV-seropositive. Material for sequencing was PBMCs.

CDR3 amino acids: CASSPLTSGLYNEQFF. CDR3 bases: TGTGCCAGCAGCCCCCTCACTAGCGGTCTCTACAATGAGCAGTTCTTC. V usage is TRBV28 and J usage is TRBJ2-1; 8 bases line up with TRBD2. With 6 bases clipped from V and 3 bases from J, the junction kept 10 bases outside the gene matches. The CDR3 is made up of 16 amino acids. Per germline, CDR1 MDHEN and CDR2 SYDVKM.